These 14 T cell receptor beta chains were all obtained from the same sample, sequenced in a study of blood T cell repertoires in COVID-19. Only in-frame clones appear in the TCRdb table, and some are missing; sequencing was by immunoSEQ multiplex PCR. The sample includes under 300,000 clones, around 80% of them seen just once. Input material: peripheral blood. All receptors derive from a woman in her thirties or forties who had recovered from COVID-19.

The rearrangement joins TRBV23-1 to TRBJ2-3; the D gene is possibly TRBD2 (6 bases). TRBV23-1 is given ORF status, its function remaining uncertain. V lost 2 bases, J lost 4 bases, and 19 bases lay in between. The CDR3 sequence is 17 residues long. CDR3 coding DNA: TGCGCCAGCAGTCAACCCGGCCGGGGACTGGTGGCAGATACGCAGTATTTT. Translation gives CASSQPGRGLVADTQYF.

This chain links TRBV4-1 with TRBJ2-1; TRBD1 matches at 10 bases. CDR1 MGHRA and CDR2 YSYEKL come from the germline V gene. V gave up 0 bases and J gave up 7 bases; unmatched junction bases: 9. This CDR3 region has 17 residues. The CDR3 spells CASSQDTGTGASNEQFF. CDR3 nucleotides: TGCGCCAGCAGCCAAGATACCGGGACAGGGGCAAGTAATGAGCAGTTCTTC.

The genes are TRBV28 and TRBJ2-2, with a possible D match to TRBD1 (5 bases). CDR1 is MDHEN, CDR2 SYDVKM, per germline. The CDR3 contains 14 residues. Trimming left V 5 bases short and J 8 bases short, with 15 bases between. CDR3 residues: CASSLDSPPGELFF. The CDR3 bases are TGTGCCAGCAGTCTAGACAGTCCCCCAGGGGAGCTGTTTTTT.

This clone was seen just once. This chain joins TRBV3-1 (or the pseudogene TRBV3-2) and TRBJ1-3, with 7 bases identical to TRBD1. Trimming cost V 5 bases and J 0 bases; bases outside gene matches: 4. CDR1 is LGHDT and CDR2 is YNNKEL in the germline V gene (reference sequence). This CDR3 is 15 amino acids long. CDR3 in amino acids: CASSAGTASGNTIYF. The CDR3, as DNA: TGTGCCAGCAGCGCCGGGACAGCCTCTGGAAACACCATATATTTT.

The chain combines TRBV5-1 with TRBJ1-2; weak D call: TRBD1 (6 bases). Looked up from germline, CDR1 is SGHRS and CDR2 is YFSETQ. CDR3 size: 13 residues. Trimming pared 6 bases from V and 6 bases from J, leaving 15 bases between. In nucleotides, the CDR3 is TGCGCCAGCACCCCGGGACAAACTGATGGCTACACCTTC. Translated: CASTPGQTDGYTF.

The chain carries TRBV24-1 and TRBJ1-4; 7 bases agree with TRBD1. This CDR3 has 15 amino acids. CDR1 and CDR2 from the germline V gene are KGHDR and SFDVKD. The V and J ends lost 4 bases and 6 bases, in that order; junction bases with no gene match: 7. The CDR3 nucleotides read TGTGCCACCAGTGAAACAGGGGCAGGCGATGAAAAACTGTTTTTT. Protein sequence: CATSETGAGDEKLFF.

The chain employs TRBV19 and TRBJ2-7; D might be TRBD1 (6 bases). Trimming cost V 4 bases and J 5 bases, with 12 bases left between them. This CDR3 comprises 13 residues. Germline V CDR1 and CDR2: LNHDA, SQIVND (reference sequence). The CDR3 is CASSTLQGNEQYF. The CDR3 DNA follows: TGTGCCAGTAGTACTTTACAGGGTAACGAGCAGTACTTC.

The chain employs TRBV6-5 and TRBJ1-4; TRBD1 matches at 7 bases. V dropped 8 bases and J dropped 3; count of bases not matched to a gene: 9. This CDR3 region has 15 residues. The germline V gene has CDR1 MNHEY and CDR2 SVGAGI. The CDR3 sequence: CASRGGTASNEKLFF. DNA of the CDR3: TGTGCCAGCCGGGGGGGGACAGCTTCTAATGAAAAACTGTTTTTT.

In this sample, this clone turned up many times. The chain has TRBV11-3 and TRBJ2-7; TRBD2 aligns across 8 bases. Germline loops: CDR1 SGHNT, CDR2 YENEEA. This CDR3 has 16 amino acids. V lost 1 base and J lost 3; bases outside the gene matches: 8. Written as DNA, the CDR3 is TGTGCCAGCAGCTTAGCGCGGCGGGGGGCCGGCTACGAGCAGTACTTC. Its protein product is CASSLARRGAGYEQYF.

This chain uses TRBV19 with TRBJ2-6, with 10 bases fitting TRBD1. Germline assignment: CDR1 LNHDA and CDR2 SQIVND (reference sequence). The CDR3 is 17 amino acids. V was pared by 5 bases and J by 1 base, with 5 bases of the junction left unmatched. The CDR3 loop is CASSAGTGVSGANVLTF. The CDR3 DNA reads as TGTGCCAGTAGTGCCGGGACAGGGGTTTCTGGGGCCAACGTCCTGACTTTC.

This chain joins TRBV25-1 and TRBJ2-5; 9 nucleotides line up with TRBD2. Losses at the gene ends were 1 base for V and 3 bases for J; bases not matched to a gene: 3. Germline-derived CDR1 and CDR2 are MGHDK and SYGVNS. The CDR3 is 15 amino acids. CDR3 amino acids: CASSESASGEETQYF. For the CDR3, the DNA is TGTGCCAGCAGTGAATCTGCTAGCGGGGAAGAGACCCAGTACTTC.

This chain joins TRBV7-2 and TRBJ2-5; 10 nucleotides match TRBD2. V shed 5 bases, J shed 7 bases, and the junction held 10 bases outside the gene matches. This CDR3 has 15 residues. Germline assignment: CDR1 SGHTA and CDR2 FQGNSA. The CDR3 sequence is CASSPKLAGGRTQYF. CDR3 DNA sequence: TGTGCCAGCAGCCCTAAGTTAGCGGGGGGACGGACCCAGTACTTC. Full variable domain (rest looked up from reference TRBV7-2 and TRBJ2-5): GAGVSQSPSNKVTEKGKDVELRCDPISGHTALYWYRQSLGQGLEFLIYFQGNSAPDKSGLPSDRFSAERTGGSVSTLTIQRTQQEDSAVYLCASSPKLAGGRTQYFGPGTRLLVL.

The chain links TRBV12-5 to TRBJ2-7; 8 bases are a match to TRBD1. Germline CDR1 reads LGHNT; CDR2 reads FRNRAP. This CDR3 comprises 13 residues. V dropped 1 base and J dropped 6; count of bases not matched to a gene: 2. The CDR3 DNA sequence: TGTGCTAGTGGTTTGGGGACAGGGTTCGAGCAGTACTTC. Encoded protein: CASGLGTGFEQYF. The full variable domain, with the rest looked up from reference TRBV12-5 and TRBJ2-7, is DARVTQTPRHKVTEMGQEVTMRCQPILGHNTVFWYRQTMMQGLELLAYFRNRAPLDDSGMPKDRFSAEMPDATLATLKIQPSEPRDSAVYFCASGLGTGFEQYFGPGTRLTVT.

This chain joins TRBV19 and TRBJ1-5; D call uncertain. The CDR3 contains 17 residues. Germline V gene lookup returns CDR1 LNHDA and CDR2 SQIVND (reference sequence). With 3 bases removed from V and 2 bases from J, the gap between germline ends came to 17 bases. CDR3 coding DNA: TGTGCCAGTAGTATGAAGATCGGTGGGCCGGGCAATCAGCCCCAGCATTTT. It codes for CASSMKIGGPGNQPQHF.